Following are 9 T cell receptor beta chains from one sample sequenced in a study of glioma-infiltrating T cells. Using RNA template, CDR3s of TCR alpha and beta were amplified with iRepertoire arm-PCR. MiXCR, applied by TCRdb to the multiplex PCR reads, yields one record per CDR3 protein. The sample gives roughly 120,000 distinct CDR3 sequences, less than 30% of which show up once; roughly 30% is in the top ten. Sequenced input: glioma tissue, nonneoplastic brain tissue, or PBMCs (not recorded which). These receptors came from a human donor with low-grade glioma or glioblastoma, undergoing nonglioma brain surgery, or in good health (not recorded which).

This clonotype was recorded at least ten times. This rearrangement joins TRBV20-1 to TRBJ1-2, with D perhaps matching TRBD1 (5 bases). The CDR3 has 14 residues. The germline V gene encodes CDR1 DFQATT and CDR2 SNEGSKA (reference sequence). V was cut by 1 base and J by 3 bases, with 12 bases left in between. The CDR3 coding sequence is TGCAGTGCTAGAGTGGGGACCGGGCACTATGGCTACACCTTC. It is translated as CSARVGTGHYGYTF.

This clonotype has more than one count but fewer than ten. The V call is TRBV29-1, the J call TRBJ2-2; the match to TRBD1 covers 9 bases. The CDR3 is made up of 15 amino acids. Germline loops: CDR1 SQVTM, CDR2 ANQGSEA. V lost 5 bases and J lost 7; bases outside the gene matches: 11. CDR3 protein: CSVLLGQGRNGELFF. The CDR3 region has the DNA TGCAGCGTTCTTTTAGGACAGGGGCGTAACGGGGAGCTGTTTTTT.

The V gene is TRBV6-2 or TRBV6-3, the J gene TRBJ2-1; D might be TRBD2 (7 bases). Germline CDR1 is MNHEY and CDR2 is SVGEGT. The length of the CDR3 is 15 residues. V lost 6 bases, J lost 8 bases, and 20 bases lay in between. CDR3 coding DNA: TGTGCCAGCAGATTGACTAAAGGGGGGGCCGATGAGCAGTTCTTC. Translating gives CASRLTKGGADEQFF.

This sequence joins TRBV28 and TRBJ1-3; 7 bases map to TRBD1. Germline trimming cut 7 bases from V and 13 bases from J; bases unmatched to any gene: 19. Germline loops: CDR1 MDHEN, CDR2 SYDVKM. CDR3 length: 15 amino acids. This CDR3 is CASTASTGAGNSIYF. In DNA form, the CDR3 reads TGTGCCAGCACCGCATCCACAGGGGCTGGAAACAGTATATATTTT.

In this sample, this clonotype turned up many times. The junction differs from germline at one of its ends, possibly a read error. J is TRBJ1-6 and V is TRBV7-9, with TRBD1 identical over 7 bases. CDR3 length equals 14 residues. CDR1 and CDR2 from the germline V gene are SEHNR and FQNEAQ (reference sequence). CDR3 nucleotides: TGTGCCGGCAGGGGGACAGTTAATAATTCACCCCTCCACTTT. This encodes CAGRGTVNNSPLHF.

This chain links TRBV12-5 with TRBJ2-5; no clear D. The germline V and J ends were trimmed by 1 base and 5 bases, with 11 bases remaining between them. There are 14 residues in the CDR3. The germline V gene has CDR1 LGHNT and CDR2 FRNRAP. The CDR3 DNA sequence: TGTGCTAGTGGTTTGGACCGGCGTTGGGAGACCCAGTACTTC. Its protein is CASGLDRRWETQYF.

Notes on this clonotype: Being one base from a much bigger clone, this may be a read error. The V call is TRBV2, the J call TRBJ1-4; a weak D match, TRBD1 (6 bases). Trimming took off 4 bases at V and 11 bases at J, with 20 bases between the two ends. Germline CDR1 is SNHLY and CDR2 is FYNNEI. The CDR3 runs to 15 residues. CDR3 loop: CASSAPGHGAYKLFF. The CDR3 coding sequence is TGTGCCAGCAGTGCCCCGGGACATGGGGCCTATAAACTGTTTTTT.

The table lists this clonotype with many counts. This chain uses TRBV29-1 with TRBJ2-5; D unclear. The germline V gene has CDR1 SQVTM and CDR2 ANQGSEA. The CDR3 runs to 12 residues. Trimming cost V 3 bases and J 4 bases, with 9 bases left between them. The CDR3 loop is CSVDPALETQYF. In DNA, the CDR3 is TGCAGCGTTGACCCGGCCCTAGAGACCCAGTACTTC.

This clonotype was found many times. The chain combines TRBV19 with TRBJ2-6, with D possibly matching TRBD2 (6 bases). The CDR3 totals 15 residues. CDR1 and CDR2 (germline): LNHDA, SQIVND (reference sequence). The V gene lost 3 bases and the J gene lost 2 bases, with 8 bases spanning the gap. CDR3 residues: CASSMRRAGANVLTF. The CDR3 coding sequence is TGTGCCAGTAGTATGAGGAGGGCTGGGGCCAACGTCCTGACTTTC.